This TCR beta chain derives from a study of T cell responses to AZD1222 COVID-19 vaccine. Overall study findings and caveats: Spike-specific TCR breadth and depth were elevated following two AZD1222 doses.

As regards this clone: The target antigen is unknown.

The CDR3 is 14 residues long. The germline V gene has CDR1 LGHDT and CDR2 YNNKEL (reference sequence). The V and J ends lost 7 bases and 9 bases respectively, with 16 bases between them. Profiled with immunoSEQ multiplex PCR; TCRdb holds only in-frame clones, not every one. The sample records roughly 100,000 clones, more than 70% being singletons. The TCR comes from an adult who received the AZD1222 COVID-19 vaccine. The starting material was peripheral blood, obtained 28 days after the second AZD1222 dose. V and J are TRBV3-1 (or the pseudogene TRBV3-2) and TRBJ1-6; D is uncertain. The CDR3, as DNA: TGTGCCAGCAAAGCCGACTATGGTGGTTCACCCCTCCACTTT. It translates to CASKADYGGSPLHF.